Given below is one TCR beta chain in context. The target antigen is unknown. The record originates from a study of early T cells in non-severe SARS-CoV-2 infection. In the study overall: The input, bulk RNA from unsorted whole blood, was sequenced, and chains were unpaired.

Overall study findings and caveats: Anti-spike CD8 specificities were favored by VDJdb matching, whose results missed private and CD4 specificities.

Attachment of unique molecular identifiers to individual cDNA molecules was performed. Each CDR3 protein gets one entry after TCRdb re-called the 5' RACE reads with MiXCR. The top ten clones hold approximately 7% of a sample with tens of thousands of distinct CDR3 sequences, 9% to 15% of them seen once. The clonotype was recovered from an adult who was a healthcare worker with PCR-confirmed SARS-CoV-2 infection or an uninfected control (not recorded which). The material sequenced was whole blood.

The CDR3 loop reads CASSFLGVRETQYF. The CDR3 DNA is TGTGCCAGCAGTTTCCTAGGGGTCCGGGAGACCCAGTACTTC. The chain couples TRBV27 to TRBJ2-5, with D possibly TRBD1 on 5 matching bases. This CDR3 has 14 residues. Trimming shortened V by 3 bases and J by 5 bases, and 13 bases separated the two germline ends. CDR1 MNHEY and CDR2 SMNVEV come from the germline V gene (reference sequence).